This T cell receptor beta chain was sequenced in a study of Graves' ophthalmopathy and Graves' hyperthyroidism. This clonotype was recorded at least ten times. Antigen: not known. The authors amplified TCR beta CDR3 regions from RNA transcripts. Second-round multiplex PCR followed a first-round RT-PCR using HTBI primers. From the multiplex PCR reads, TCRdb called clonotypes with MiXCR, one entry per CDR3 protein. The table shows 600,000 to 700,000 distinct CDR3 sequences, with about 38% occurring only once. Germline CDR1 is LGHDT and CDR2 is YNNKEL (reference sequence). The V end lost 1 base, the J end lost 3 bases, and 12 bases lay between the germline ends. The CDR3 runs 15 residues. The study's findings and limits: The model's ophthalmopathy progression predictions had less than 71% sensitivity and 72.22% specificity.

Moderate-to-severe activity, with CAS ≥3, NOSPECS ≥4 and duration under 3 months, characterized the donors with ophthalmopathy. Among the exclusions were patients with other autoimmune diseases, uncontrolled infections, pregnancy or lactation. PBMCs stemmed from around 10 ml of fresh peripheral blood. This TCR was recovered from an adult man with Graves' ophthalmopathy. J is TRBJ1-1 and V is TRBV3-1; D ambiguous. The sample was peripheral blood. The CDR3 reads CASSQGTYGYTEAFF. For the CDR3, the DNA is TGTGCCAGCAGCCAAGGGACGTACGGTTACACTGAAGCTTTCTTT.